The 19 T cell receptor beta chains below all came from one sample that was sequenced in a study of T cell clonality in common variable immunodeficiency (dated by TCRdb to between 2014 and 2017). What these receptors recognize is not known. The library was built by means of the immunoSEQ multiplex PCR assay. TCRdb re-hosts the immuneACCESS table, in-frame sequences only. Its copies lack some clones; in the studies checked, an unresolved V gene accounts for under half of them, and the cause for the rest is not known. In this sample, just over 25,000 clones appear, none counted once only. The top ten clonotypes cover about 24% of the sample. What the work shows at the level of the full study, not this receptor alone: Fewer deletions and N-nucleotide insertions were reportedly observed in CVID TCRbeta sequences, and highly modified clones with 13 or more V deletions were reportedly absent from CVID TCRbeta sequences.

The specimen sequenced was peripheral blood mononuclear cells. Every receptor here comes from a human donor with common variable immunodeficiency.

This clone was seen repeatedly, ten times or more. Read sequence stops 3 residues before the CDR3 end, and the germline J gene provides the missing end. This sequence joins TRBV19 and TRBJ2-1; 8 bases fit TRBD2. This CDR3 has 15 amino acids. From germline, CDR1 is LNHDA and CDR2 SQIVND (reference sequence). The junction had 8 bases not matched to a gene; V was cut back by 4 bases and J by 6 bases. The chain's CDR3 is CASSRSSGSPNEQFF. Incomplete CDR3 DNA: TGTGCCAGTAGTAGATCCAGCGGGAGCCCCAATGAG.

Worth noting for this clone: The read comes to an end 3 residues before the CDR3 does, leaving the germline J gene to fill in the end. The V gene is TRBV19, the J gene TRBJ1-5; D gene uncertain. Germline CDR1 LNHDA, CDR2 SQIVND (reference sequence). V lost 4 bases, J lost 2 bases, and 12 bases lay in between. CDR3 length equals 15 residues. The sequenced part of the CDR3 DNA is TGTGCCAGTAGTACCCGGGGTATAGGCAATCAGCCC. This translates into CASSTRGIGNQP. The whole CDR3 protein reads CASSTRGIGNQPQHF.

This clone showed up many times. The sequenced CDR3 bases are TGCAGCGTAGGCGGGGCAGGGAGTTATCTACGCGAG. This encodes CSVGGAGSYLRE. In full, the CDR3 is CSVGGAGSYLREQYF. The chain recombines TRBV29-1 with TRBJ2-7, with D tentatively TRBD2 (6 bases). The read ends 3 residues early relative to the CDR3; the germline J gene fills the gap. Trimming cost V 6 bases and J 6 bases, with 24 bases left between them. CDR1 is SQVTM and CDR2 is ANQGSEA in the germline V gene. This CDR3 is 15 amino acids long.

This clone was detected many times. The sequenced part of the CDR3 DNA is TGCGCCAGCAGTCCGGGACAGGGAACCGGGGAG. This gives the protein CASSPGQGTGE. In full, the CDR3 is CASSPGQGTGELFF. The gene calls are TRBV5-1 and TRBJ2-2; 9 bases match TRBD1. The read is 3 residues too short to cover the CDR3 end, so that end is filled in from the germline J gene. CDR1 and CDR2 from the germline V gene are SGHRS and YFSETQ. The ends lost 5 bases at V and 5 bases at J; junction bases unmatched: 4. There are 14 residues in the CDR3.

This clone was observed a few times. The observed sequence ends 3 residues before the CDR3 terminus, with the missing tail filled in from the germline J gene. The chain combines TRBV5-1 with TRBJ2-3; 10 bases align to TRBD1. The CDR3 covers 14 residues. V dropped 7 bases and J dropped 1; count of bases not matched to a gene: 3. The V gene's germline CDR1 is SGHRS and CDR2 YFSETQ. The chain's CDR3 is CASYGQGGTDTQYF. The sequenced part of the CDR3 DNA is TGCGCCAGCTATGGACAGGGGGGCACAGATACG.

This clone showed up many times. The CDR3 bases that were read are TGTGCCAGTAGTATTGGAAGGGTACCCAGC. It translates to CASSIGRVPS. The full CDR3 is CASSIGRVPSYTF. V and J are TRBV19 and TRBJ1-2; no clear D gene. The read terminates 3 residues before the CDR3 end, so the remaining end is supplied by the germline J gene. CDR1 is LNHDA, CDR2 SQIVND, per germline (reference sequence). The CDR3 contains 13 residues.

This clone occurred many times. The DNA ends 3 residues before the CDR3 does, and the rest of the CDR3 is filled in from the germline J gene. V and J are TRBV4-1 and TRBJ1-1; the D gene is possibly TRBD1 (5 bases). Germline lookup yields CDR1 MGHRA and CDR2 YSYEKL. The CDR3 covers 15 residues. V gave up 6 bases and J gave up 0 bases, with 14 bases separating them. The DNA read from the CDR3 is TGCGCCAGCAGTGCGAGGGGAGGGATGAACACTGAA. Translated, it gives CASSARGGMNTE. The full CDR3 sequence reads CASSARGGMNTEAFF.

This clone has only a few counts. The read halts 3 residues ahead of the CDR3 end, with the missing end drawn from the germline J gene. V is TRBV18 and J is TRBJ2-7; possibly TRBD1 for D (5 bases). The V gene's germline CDR1 is KGHSH and CDR2 LQKENI. The CDR3 loop spans 13 amino acids. CDR3 sequence reads: CFSSPYGAYEQYF. The covered CDR3 bases are TGTTTCAGCTCGCCATATGGGGCATACGAG. The full variable domain, its missing parts supplied by reference TRBV18 and TRBJ2-7, is NAGVMQNPRHLVRRRGQEARLRCSPMKGHSHVYWYRQLPEEGLKFMVYLQKENIIDESGMPKERFSAEFPKEGPSILRIQQVVRGDSAAYFCFSSPYGAYEQYFGPGTRLTVT.

About this clone itself: Read data end 3 residues before the CDR3 end; the end is taken from the germline J gene. The rearrangement uses TRBV7-6 and TRBJ2-1; 9 bases are a match to TRBD2. The CDR3 is made up of 17 amino acids. Germline V gene sequence: CDR1 SGHVS, CDR2 FNYEAQ. J gave up 0 bases and V 1 base, and 4 bases lay outside the gene matches. The sequenced part of the CDR3 DNA is TGTGCCAGCAGCTTAGGGCCAGCGGGAGGCTCCTACAATGAG. It is translated as CASSLGPAGGSYNE. The whole CDR3 protein is CASSLGPAGGSYNEQFF.

This clone was picked up many times. The read ends 3 residues before the CDR3 terminus; that terminus is restored from the germline J gene. The J gene is TRBJ2-2, the V gene TRBV30, with D possibly being TRBD1 (5 bases). Germline V gene sequence: CDR1 GTSNPN, CDR2 SVGIG (reference sequence). The CDR3 totals 13 residues. V lost 3 bases and J lost 6, with 11 bases in between. The CDR3 region is CAWRGLGPGELFF. The covered CDR3 bases are TGTGCCTGGAGGGGGCTGGGGCCCGGGGAG.

The sample holds many counts of this clone. The read ends 3 residues shy of where the CDR3 ends; the end is completed using the germline J gene. The V call is TRBV19, the J call TRBJ1-1; D is ambiguous. Germline assignment: CDR1 LNHDA and CDR2 SQIVND (reference sequence). The CDR3 loop spans 17 amino acids. V lost 3 bases, J lost 1 base, and 18 bases lay in between. The CDR3 protein is CASSMYAFGRWNTEAFF. The part of the CDR3 DNA that was read is TGTGCCAGTAGTATGTATGCATTTGGTAGATGGAACACTGAA.

This clone was found a few times. Coverage ceases 3 residues before the CDR3 finishes, and the germline J gene fills in the end. V gene TRBV23-1 combines with J gene TRBJ2-2; the match to TRBD1 covers 7 bases. TRBV23-1 is designated an ORF whose function remains uncertain. The CDR3 is made up of 16 amino acids. Trimming removed 3 bases from V and 6 bases from J; junction bases left unmatched: 10. CDR3 sequence reads: CASSHDRDCRSGELFF. CDR3 bases read: TGCGCCAGCAGTCATGACAGGGATTGTCGTTCCGGGGAG.

This clone was found many times. The CDR3 end lies 3 residues beyond the end of the read and is filled in from the germline J gene. The V gene is TRBV18, the J gene TRBJ2-7; D not certain. V lost 2 bases and J lost 0, with 5 bases in between. The V gene's germline CDR1 is KGHSH and CDR2 LQKENI. This CDR3 is 13 amino acids long. Partial CDR3 DNA: TGTGCCAGCTCACCAGCGGCCTCCTACGAG. Its protein product is CASSPAASYE. The entire CDR3 protein reads CASSPAASYEQYF.

At least ten counts were recorded for this clone. The junction and the germline gene differ at one end; a read error may be behind it. The read ends 3 residues before the CDR3 terminus; that terminus is restored from the germline J gene. This chain links TRBV4-2 with TRBJ2-2, with D perhaps TRBD1 (5 bases). Per the germline V gene, CDR1 is LGHNA and CDR2 is YNFKEQ. This CDR3 region has 14 residues. The CDR3 bases that were read are TGCGCCAGCAGCCAAGATCCAGGGACCGGGGAG. Translation: CASSQDPGTGE. The full-length CDR3 reads as CASSQDPGTGELFF.

This clone has at least ten counts. The read terminates 3 residues before the CDR3 end, so the remaining end is supplied by the germline J gene. V is TRBV5-1 and J is TRBJ2-6, with 10 bases matching TRBD1. The CDR3 is 19 residues long. Trimming at V came to 4 bases and at J to 0 bases, leaving 10 bases not matched to a gene. Germline V lookup: CDR1 SGHRS, CDR2 YFSETQ. The DNA read from the CDR3 is TGCGCCAGCAGCCCTAACTGGACAGGGGGAAGCTCTGGGGCCAACGTC. Its protein is CASSPNWTGGSSGANV. The full CDR3 protein is CASSPNWTGGSSGANVLTF.

This clone has ten or more counts. The observed sequence ends 3 residues before the CDR3 terminus, with the missing tail filled in from the germline J gene. Other DNA sequences of this sample code for an identical CDR3. The V gene is TRBV19, the J gene TRBJ1-5; 8 bases line up with TRBD1. The junction had 3 bases not matched to a gene; V was cut back by 5 bases and J by 0 bases. Germline V gene sequence: CDR1 LNHDA, CDR2 SQIVND (reference sequence). The CDR3 has 15 residues. The CDR3 sequence: CASSQGAGSNQPQHF. Partial CDR3 DNA: TGTGCCAGTAGTCAGGGGGCTGGTAGCAATCAGCCC.

This clone turned up a few times. The CDR3 goes on 3 residues after the read ends, and that part is filled in from the germline J gene. The chain couples TRBV2 to TRBJ2-1; 14 bases agree with TRBD2. V trimming: 8 bases; J trimming: 8 bases; junction bases outside the gene matches: 2. Germline CDR1 reads SNHLY; CDR2 reads FYNNEI. This CDR3 region has 13 residues. CDR3 amino acids: CASGTSGGYEQFF. The sequenced CDR3 bases are TGTGCCAGCGGGACTAGCGGGGGCTATGAG.

This clone was picked up many times. The CDR3 goes on 3 residues after the read ends, and that part is filled in from the germline J gene. The chain couples TRBV20-1 to TRBJ1-1, with D possibly TRBD1 on 6 matching bases. The CDR3 covers 12 residues. Per germline, CDR1 DFQATT and CDR2 SNEGSKA (reference sequence). Trimming left V 4 bases short and J 6 bases short, with 12 bases between. Partial CDR3 DNA: TGCAGTGCTAACAAGGGGGAGGCTGAA. Residues: CSANKGEAE. The whole CDR3 sequence is CSANKGEAEAFF.

In its sample, this clone was seen a few times. The CDR3 extends 3 residues past the end of the read, so its final part is completed from the germline J gene. The chain uses TRBV2 and TRBJ2-1, with 13 bases aligning to TRBD2. Trimming took 4 bases from V and 8 from J; bases not matched to a gene: 5. The CDR3 extends over 15 amino acids. The germline V gene encodes CDR1 SNHLY and CDR2 FYNNEI. CDR3 bases read: TGTGCCAGCAGTGCAACTAGCGGGGGGGCCTATGAG. Encoded protein: CASSATSGGAYE. The whole CDR3 region reads CASSATSGGAYEQFF.